A selection of T cell receptor beta chains follows, all from one sample in a study of PD-1 blockade in classical Hodgkin lymphoma. TCRdb keeps only in-frame clones here, not all; method: immunoSEQ multiplex PCR. The profile shows 80,000 to 100,000 clones, 80% to 90% of them singletons. The sequencing here drew on peripheral blood mononuclear cells (PBMCs), taken before the second cycle of nivolumab. All receptors derive from a human donor with classical Hodgkin lymphoma. The CDR3 runs from the conserved cysteine through the conserved F or W. The D gene is left open where the match is weak. Not every row has a clone size; where given, it reads once, few, many or a size class.

j_gene | d_gene | v_gene | abundance | CDR3aa | CDR3nt
TRBJ2-2 | TRBD2 | TRBV11-1 | NA | CASSTSGTSISGELFF | TGTGCCAGCAGCACGAGTGGGACTAGTATAAGCGGGGAGCTGTTTTTT
TRBJ1-1 | NA | TRBV19 | many | CASRARRGATEAFF | TGTGCCAGTAGGGCCCGGCGGGGGGCCACTGAAGCTTTCTTT
TRBJ2-1 | NA | TRBV5-5 | NA | CASDSRQSFQHNEQFF | TGTGCCAGCGATTCTCGGCAAAGTTTTCAACACAATGAGCAGTTCTTC
TRBJ1-3 | NA | TRBV6-1 | few | CASRASSGNTIYF | TGTGCCAGCAGGGCCAGCTCTGGAAACACCATATATTTT
TRBJ2-1 | NA | TRBV7-9 | NA | CASSFTDFGIGEQFF | TGTGCCAGCAGCTTTACCGACTTTGGGATCGGGGAGCAGTTCTTC
TRBJ2-6 | NA | TRBV6-5 | NA | CASTTFSSGANVLTF | TGTGCCAGCACGACGTTTTCCTCTGGGGCCAACGTCCTGACTTTC
TRBJ2-5 | NA | TRBV6-5 | once | CASSYSAGTEETQYF | TGTGCCAGCAGTTACTCTGCCGGGACTGAAGAGACCCAGTACTTC
TRBJ2-1 | TRBD2 | TRBV2 | NA | CASSSTSGSRNEQFF | TGTGCCAGCAGTTCGACTAGCGGGAGTAGGAATGAGCAGTTCTTC
TRBJ2-2 | NA | TRBV5-1 | NA | CASSPQLTGELFF | TGCGCCAGCAGCCCACAACTCACCGGGGAGCTGTTTTTT
TRBJ2-3 | NA | TRBV13 | NA | CASSFTDTQYF | TGTGCCAGCAGCTTTACAGATACGCAGTATTTT
TRBJ2-2 | NA | TRBV4-1 | NA | CASSLSRGDTGELFF | TGCGCCAGCAGCCTCTCCAGGGGAGACACCGGGGAGCTGTTTTTT
TRBJ2-3 | TRBD2 | TRBV20-1 | NA | CSAGGVDTQYF | TGCAGTGCTGGGGGGGTGGATACGCAGTATTTT
TRBJ2-1 | NA | TRBV5-1 | once | CASSLALDRSYNEQFF | TGCGCCAGCAGCTTGGCTCTGGACCGCTCCTACAATGAGCAGTTCTTC
TRBJ2-1 | NA | TRBV2 | NA | CASGGARNEQFF | TGTGCCAGCGGCGGGGCTAGAAATGAGCAGTTCTTC
TRBJ2-3 | TRBD2 | TRBV5-6 | NA | CASSLGLVSGSKTDTQYF | TGTGCCAGCAGCTTGGGGCTCGTTAGCGGGAGTAAAACAGATACGCAGTATTTT
TRBJ2-7 | TRBD1 | TRBV7-2 | NA | CASSLNWDRVYEQYF | TGTGCCAGCAGCTTAAACTGGGACAGGGTCTACGAGCAGTACTTC
TRBJ2-1 | TRBD2 | TRBV2 | NA | CASRGRLSGGSDEQFF | TGTGCCAGCAGGGGCCGACTAAGCGGGGGCAGCGATGAGCAGTTCTTC
TRBJ1-1 | NA | TRBV7-9 | NA | CASSFGGRGNTEAFF | TGTGCCAGCAGCTTCGGCGGCAGAGGGAACACTGAAGCTTTCTTT
TRBJ2-1 | TRBD2 | TRBV7-9 | few | CASSPSGRAYNEQFF | TGTGCCAGCAGCCCTAGCGGGAGGGCCTACAATGAGCAGTTCTTC
TRBJ2-5 | NA | TRBV9 | NA | CASSFTGRTETQYF | TGTGCCAGCAGCTTCACAGGAAGAACAGAGACCCAGTACTTC
TRBJ2-3 | NA | TRBV19 | NA | CASIPPGGTDTQYF | TGTGCCAGTATCCCTCCCGGGGGCACAGATACGCAGTATTTT
TRBJ2-7 | NA | TRBV27 | NA | CASSFGQYF | TGTGCCAGCAGTTTTGGGCAGTACTTC
TRBJ2-1 | NA | TRBV11-2 | few | CASSLDSSEQFF | TGTGCCAGCAGCTTAGATAGCTCTGAGCAGTTCTTC
TRBJ1-1 | NA | TRBV19 | NA | CASGPGVGAFF | TGTGCCAGCGGCCCGGGGGTGGGAGCTTTCTTT
TRBJ2-7 | NA | TRBV29-1 | NA | CSVAPYLQAHSYEQYF | TGCAGCGTTGCCCCATACCTACAGGCTCACTCCTACGAGCAGTACTTC
TRBJ1-3 | NA | TRBV9 | medium-sized | CASSAGSGNTIYF | TGTGCCAGCAGCGCTGGCTCTGGAAACACCATATATTTT
TRBJ1-2 | TRBD1 | TRBV2 | NA | CASSANRGGGYTF | TGTGCCAGCAGTGCTAACAGGGGGGGAGGCTACACCTTC
TRBJ1-4 | NA | TRBV18 | once | CASSPSVNEKLFF | TGTGCCAGCTCACCATCGGTTAATGAAAAACTGTTTTTT
TRBJ2-7 | TRBD2 | TRBV14 | few | CASSLTHSGSPPYEQYF | TGTGCCAGCAGCCTAACGCATAGCGGGAGCCCCCCCTACGAGCAGTACTTC
TRBJ1-1 | NA | TRBV30 | NA | CAWSHGLSNTEAFF | TGTGCCTGGAGCCACGGTCTCTCGAACACTGAAGCTTTCTTT
TRBJ2-7 | NA | TRBV28 | NA | CASSPPGTRANEQYF | TGTGCCAGCAGTCCCCCCGGCACCCGGGCAAACGAGCAGTACTTC
TRBJ2-2 | TRBD2 | TRBV27 | NA | CASNPRTSGTGELFF | TGTGCCAGCAATCCCCGGACTAGCGGTACCGGGGAGCTGTTTTTT
TRBJ2-5 | NA | TRBV28 | NA | CASRVSIGETQYF | TGTGCCAGCAGAGTTTCCATTGGGGAGACCCAGTACTTC
TRBJ2-2 | NA | TRBV6-5 | NA | CASSYNTGELFF | TGTGCCAGCAGTTACAACACCGGGGAGCTGTTTTTT
TRBJ2-5 | TRBD2 | TRBV5-4 | NA | CASSSRGGGETQYF | TGTGCCAGCAGCTCCCGCGGGGGAGGAGAGACCCAGTACTTC
TRBJ1-1 | NA | TRBV6-4 | once | CASSSVVWDTEAFF | TGTGCCAGCAGTTCGGTGGTATGGGACACTGAAGCTTTCTTT
TRBJ1-2 | TRBD1 | TRBV28 | NA | CASSRTGLNYGYTF | TGTGCCAGCTCTAGGACAGGCCTCAACTATGGCTACACCTTC
TRBJ1-1 | TRBD1 | TRBV5-1 | NA | CASMEDRDTEAFF | TGCGCCAGCATGGAGGACAGGGACACTGAAGCTTTCTTT
TRBJ2-5 | TRBD2 | TRBV27 | NA | CASRPRSGSGETQYF | TGTGCCAGCAGACCCCGTAGCGGGAGCGGAGAGACCCAGTACTTC
TRBJ1-2 | NA | TRBV10-3 | few | CAISPDGYYGYTF | TGTGCCATCAGTCCAGACGGATACTATGGCTACACCTTC
TRBJ2-1 | TRBD1 | TRBV7-6 | NA | CASSSQTGVPYNEQFF | TGTGCCAGCAGCTCCCAAACAGGGGTCCCCTACAATGAGCAGTTCTTC
TRBJ1-1 | TRBD1 | TRBV9 | many | CASSVGQGGTEAFF | TGTGCCAGCAGCGTAGGACAGGGGGGGACTGAAGCTTTCTTT